This entry features one TCR beta chain sequence. Its antigen remains unknown. PCR was performed a second time for about 6 to 11 cycles using a sample-barcoded 5' primer and a J-beta primer mix. Each CDR3 protein gets one entry after TCRdb re-called the 5' RACE reads with MiXCR. The sample lists some 780,000 distinct CDR3 sequences, roughly three fifths occurring once. With V trimmed by 5 bases and J by 5 bases, 3 bases remained unmatched. The CDR3 has 15 amino acids. The authors isolated at least 6 million PBMCs per sample. These data are taken from a study of blood T cells in healthy people across ages. Study at large: Capturing about one barcoded beta molecule per two T cells was achieved by template switching.

Study-wide points: Unknown donor CMV status possibly confounded expanded clonotype changes.

The specimen sequenced was blood. This TCR came from a man aged 35 to 55 in good health. This chain uses TRBV12-3 or TRBV12-4 with TRBJ2-1; 13 bases are shared with TRBD2. DNA for the CDR3: TGTGCCAGCAGTCCCACTAGCGGGGGGGACAATGAGCAGTTCTTC. Its translation: CASSPTSGGDNEQFF.